The source of this T cell receptor (beta chain) is a study of regulatory T cells in long-lasting Graves disease. The germline V and J ends were trimmed by 6 bases and 0 bases, with 9 bases remaining between them. The CDR3 extends over 14 amino acids. CDR1 SNHLY and CDR2 FYNNEI come from the germline V gene. This sample's time point: persistent/refractory GD, antithyroid drugs over 5 years with positive TRAb. TCR sequences were obtained from RNA taken from PBMCs. Arm-PCR with iRepertoire HTBI primers amplified the CDR3 regions for these TCR beta libraries. TCRdb recomputed calls from the multiplex PCR reads with MiXCR, one row per CDR3 protein. The data contain roughly 300,000 distinct CDR3 sequences, 22% of them singletons.

The J gene is TRBJ1-5, the V gene TRBV2; TRBD1 might be the D (5 bases). The origin of this receptor is a female donor with Graves disease. The sample consisted of peripheral blood mononuclear cells (PBMCs), taken when the disease was refractory, from a patient treated with antithyroid drugs. The CDR3 nucleotides are TGTGCCAGCAGGGGGCCGTATAGCAATCAGCCCCAGCATTTT. Its protein is CASRGPYSNQPQHF.